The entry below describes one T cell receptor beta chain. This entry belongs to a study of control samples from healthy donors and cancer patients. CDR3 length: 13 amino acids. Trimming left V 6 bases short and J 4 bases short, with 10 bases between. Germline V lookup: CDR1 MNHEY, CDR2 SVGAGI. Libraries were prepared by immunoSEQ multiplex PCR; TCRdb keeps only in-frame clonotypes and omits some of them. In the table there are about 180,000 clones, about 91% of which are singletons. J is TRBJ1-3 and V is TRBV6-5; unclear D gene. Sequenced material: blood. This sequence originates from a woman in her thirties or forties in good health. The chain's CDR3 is CASRNSAGNTIYF. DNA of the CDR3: TGTGCCAGCAGAAACTCCGCGGGAAACACCATATATTTT.